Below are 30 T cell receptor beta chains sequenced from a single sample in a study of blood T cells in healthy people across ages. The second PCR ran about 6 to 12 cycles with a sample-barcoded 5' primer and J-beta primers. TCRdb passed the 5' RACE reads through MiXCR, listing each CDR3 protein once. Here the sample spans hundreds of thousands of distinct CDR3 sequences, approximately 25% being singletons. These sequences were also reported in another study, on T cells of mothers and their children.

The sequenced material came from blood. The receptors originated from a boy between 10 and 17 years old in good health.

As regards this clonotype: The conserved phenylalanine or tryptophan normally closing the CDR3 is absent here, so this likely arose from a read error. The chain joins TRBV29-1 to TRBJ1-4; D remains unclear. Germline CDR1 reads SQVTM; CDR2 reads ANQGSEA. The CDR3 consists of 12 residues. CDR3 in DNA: TGCAGCGTTGAAGGCGGCGGTGAAGAACTGTTTCTT. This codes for CSVEGGGEELFL.

The CDR3 spells CASTRQGANYGYTF. The DNA for the CDR3 is TGTGCCAGCACAAGACAGGGGGCAAACTATGGCTACACCTTC. J is TRBJ1-2 and V is TRBV27; 10 nucleotides match TRBD1. Trimming removed 7 bases from V and 2 bases from J; junction bases left unmatched: 4. CDR3 length: 14 amino acids. Germline-derived CDR1 and CDR2 are MNHEY and SMNVEV (reference sequence).

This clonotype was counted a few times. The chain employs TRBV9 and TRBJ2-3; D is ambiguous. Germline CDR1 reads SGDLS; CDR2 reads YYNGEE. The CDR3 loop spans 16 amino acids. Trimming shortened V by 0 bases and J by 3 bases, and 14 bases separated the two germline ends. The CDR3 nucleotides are TGTGCCAGCAGCGTAGGCGTCAGCGAAACTACAGATACGCAGTATTTT. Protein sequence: CASSVGVSETTDTQYF.

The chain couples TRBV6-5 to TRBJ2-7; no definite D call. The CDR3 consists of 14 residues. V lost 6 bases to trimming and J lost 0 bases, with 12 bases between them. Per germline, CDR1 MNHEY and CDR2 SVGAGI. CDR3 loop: CASRPREASYEQYF. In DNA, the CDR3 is TGTGCCAGCAGACCTCGAGAGGCCTCCTACGAGCAGTACTTC.

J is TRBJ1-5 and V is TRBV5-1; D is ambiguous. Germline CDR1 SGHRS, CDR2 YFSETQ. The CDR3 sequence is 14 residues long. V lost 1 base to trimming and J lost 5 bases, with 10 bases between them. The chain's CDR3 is CASSLSGLDQPQHF. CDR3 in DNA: TGCGCCAGCAGCTTGAGTGGGTTGGATCAGCCCCAGCATTTT.

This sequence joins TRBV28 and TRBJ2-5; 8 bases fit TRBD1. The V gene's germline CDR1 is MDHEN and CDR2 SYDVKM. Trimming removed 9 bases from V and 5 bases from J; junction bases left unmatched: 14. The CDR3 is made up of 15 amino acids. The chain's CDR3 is CASSPVAGGKETQYF. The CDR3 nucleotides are TGTGCCAGTAGTCCAGTCGCAGGGGGCAAGGAGACCCAGTACTTC.

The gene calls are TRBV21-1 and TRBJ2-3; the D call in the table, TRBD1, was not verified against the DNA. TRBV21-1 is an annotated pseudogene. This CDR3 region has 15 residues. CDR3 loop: CASSKAVQGVYTQYF. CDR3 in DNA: TGTGCCAGCAGCAAAGCTGTACAGGGGGTGTATACGCAGTATTTT.

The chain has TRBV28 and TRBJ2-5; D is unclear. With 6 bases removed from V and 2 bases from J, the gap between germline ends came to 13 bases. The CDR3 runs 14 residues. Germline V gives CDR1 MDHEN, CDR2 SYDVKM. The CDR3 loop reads CASSPFNAQETQYF. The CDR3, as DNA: TGTGCCAGCAGCCCATTTAACGCACAAGAGACCCAGTACTTC.

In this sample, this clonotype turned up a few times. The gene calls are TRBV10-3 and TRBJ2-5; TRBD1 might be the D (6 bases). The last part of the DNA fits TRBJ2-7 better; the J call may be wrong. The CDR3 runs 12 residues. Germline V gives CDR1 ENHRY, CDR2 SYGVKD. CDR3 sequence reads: CAISRQDYEQYF. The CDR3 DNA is TGTGCCATCAGTCGACAGGACTACGAGCAGTACTTC.

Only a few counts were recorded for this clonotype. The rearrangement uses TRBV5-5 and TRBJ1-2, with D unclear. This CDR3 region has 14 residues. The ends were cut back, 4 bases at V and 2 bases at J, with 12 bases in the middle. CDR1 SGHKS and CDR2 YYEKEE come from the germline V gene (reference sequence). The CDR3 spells CASSQVQTNYGYTF. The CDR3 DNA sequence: TGTGCCAGCAGCCAGGTACAGACAAACTATGGCTACACCTTC.

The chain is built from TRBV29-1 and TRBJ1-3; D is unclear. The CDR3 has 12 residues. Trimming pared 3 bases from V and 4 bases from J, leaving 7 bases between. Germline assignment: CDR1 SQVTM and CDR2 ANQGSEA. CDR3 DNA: TGCAGCGTTGACACGGGAGGAAACACCATATATTTT. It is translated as CSVDTGGNTIYF.

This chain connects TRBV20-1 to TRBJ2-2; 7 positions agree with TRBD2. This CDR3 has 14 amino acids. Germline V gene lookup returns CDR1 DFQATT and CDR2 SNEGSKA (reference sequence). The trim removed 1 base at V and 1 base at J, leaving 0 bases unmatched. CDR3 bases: TGCAGTGCTAGAGCGGGGGGGAACACCGGGGAGCTGTTTTTT. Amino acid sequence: CSARAGGNTGELFF.

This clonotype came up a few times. The CDR3 bases are TGCAGCGTTCGAAGCGGGTCTCAAGAGACCCAGTACTTC. It translates to CSVRSGSQETQYF. The chain employs TRBV29-1 and TRBJ2-5; D is perhaps TRBD2 (6 bases). This CDR3 region has 13 residues. V lost 5 bases, J lost 2 bases, and 12 bases lay in between. Germline V lookup: CDR1 SQVTM, CDR2 ANQGSEA.

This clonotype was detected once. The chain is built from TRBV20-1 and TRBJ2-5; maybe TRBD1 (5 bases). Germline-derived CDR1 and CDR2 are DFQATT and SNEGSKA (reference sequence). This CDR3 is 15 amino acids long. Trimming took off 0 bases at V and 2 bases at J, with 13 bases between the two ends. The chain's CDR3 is CSARDGAGPQETQYF. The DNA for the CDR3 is TGCAGTGCTAGAGATGGGGCAGGCCCACAAGAGACCCAGTACTTC.

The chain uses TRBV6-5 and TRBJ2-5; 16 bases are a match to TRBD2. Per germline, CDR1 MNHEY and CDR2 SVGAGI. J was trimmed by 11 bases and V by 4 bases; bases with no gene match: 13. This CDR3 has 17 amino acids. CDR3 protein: CASSFGTSGRAHREQYF. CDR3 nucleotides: TGTGCCAGCAGTTTCGGGACTAGCGGGAGGGCCCATCGAGAGCAGTACTTC.

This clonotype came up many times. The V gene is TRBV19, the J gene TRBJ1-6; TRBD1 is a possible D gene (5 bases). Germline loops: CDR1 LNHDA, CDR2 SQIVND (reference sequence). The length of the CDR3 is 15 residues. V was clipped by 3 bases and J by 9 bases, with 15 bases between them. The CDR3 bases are TGTGCCAGTAGTATTTCTGGGGCGCAGACTTCACCCCTCCACTTT. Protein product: CASSISGAQTSPLHF.

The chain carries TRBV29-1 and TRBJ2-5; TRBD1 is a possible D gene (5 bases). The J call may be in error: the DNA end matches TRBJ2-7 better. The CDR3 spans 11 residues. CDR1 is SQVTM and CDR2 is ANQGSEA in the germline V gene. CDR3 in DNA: TGCAGCGTTCCAGGGTTGAACGAGCAGTACTTC. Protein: CSVPGLNEQYF.

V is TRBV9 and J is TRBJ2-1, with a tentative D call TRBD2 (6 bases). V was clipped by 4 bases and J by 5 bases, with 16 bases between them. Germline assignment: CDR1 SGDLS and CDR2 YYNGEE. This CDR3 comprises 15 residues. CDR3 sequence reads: CASSRTPGENNEQFF. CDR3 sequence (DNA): TGTGCCAGCAGCCGAACTCCGGGGGAGAACAATGAGCAGTTCTTC.

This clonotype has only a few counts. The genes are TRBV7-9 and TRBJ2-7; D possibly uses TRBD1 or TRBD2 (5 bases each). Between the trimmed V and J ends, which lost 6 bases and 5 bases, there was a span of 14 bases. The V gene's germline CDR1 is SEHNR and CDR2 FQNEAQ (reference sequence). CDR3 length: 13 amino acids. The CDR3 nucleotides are TGTGCCAGCAGACCTCGGGACCTGAACGAGCAGTACTTC. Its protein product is CASRPRDLNEQYF.

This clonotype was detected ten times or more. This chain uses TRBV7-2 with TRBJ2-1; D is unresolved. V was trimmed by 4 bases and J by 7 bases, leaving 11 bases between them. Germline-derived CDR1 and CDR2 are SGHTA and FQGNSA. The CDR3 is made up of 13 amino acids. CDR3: CASSSQYGNEQFF. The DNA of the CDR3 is TGTGCCAGCAGCTCCCAATATGGGAATGAGCAGTTCTTC. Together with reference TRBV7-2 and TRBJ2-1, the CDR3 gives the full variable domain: GAGVSQSPSNKVTEKGKDVELRCDPISGHTALYWYRQSLGQGLEFLIYFQGNSAPDKSGLPSDRFSAERTGGSVSTLTIQRTQQEDSAVYLCASSSQYGNEQFFGPGTRLTVL.

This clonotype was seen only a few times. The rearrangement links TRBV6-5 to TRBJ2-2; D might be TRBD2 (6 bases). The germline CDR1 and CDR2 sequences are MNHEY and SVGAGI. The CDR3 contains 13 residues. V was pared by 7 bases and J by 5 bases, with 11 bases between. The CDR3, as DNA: TGTGCCAGCAAGAGGAGGGCTACCGGGGAGCTGTTTTTT. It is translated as CASKRRATGELFF.

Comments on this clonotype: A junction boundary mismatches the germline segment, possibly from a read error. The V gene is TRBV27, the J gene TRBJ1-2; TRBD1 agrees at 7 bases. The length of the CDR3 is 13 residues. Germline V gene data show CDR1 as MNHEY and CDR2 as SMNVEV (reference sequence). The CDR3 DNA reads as TGTGCCAGCAGTCCGGACCCTGCGAGACAGGGCTACTTC. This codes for CASSPDPARQGYF.

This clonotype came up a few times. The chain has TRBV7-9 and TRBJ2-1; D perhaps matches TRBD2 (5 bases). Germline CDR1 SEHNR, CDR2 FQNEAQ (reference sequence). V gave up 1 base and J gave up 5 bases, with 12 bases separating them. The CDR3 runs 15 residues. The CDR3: CASSLEPGIDNEQFF. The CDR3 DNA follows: TGTGCCAGCAGCTTAGAACCGGGAATTGACAATGAGCAGTTCTTC.

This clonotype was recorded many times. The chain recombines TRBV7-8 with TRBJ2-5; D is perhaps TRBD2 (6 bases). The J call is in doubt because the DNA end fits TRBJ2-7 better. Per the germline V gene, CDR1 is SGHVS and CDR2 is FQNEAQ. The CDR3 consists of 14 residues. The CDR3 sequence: CASSLWQGGYEQYF. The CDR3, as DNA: TGTGCCAGCAGCTTATGGCAGGGAGGCTACGAGCAGTACTTC.

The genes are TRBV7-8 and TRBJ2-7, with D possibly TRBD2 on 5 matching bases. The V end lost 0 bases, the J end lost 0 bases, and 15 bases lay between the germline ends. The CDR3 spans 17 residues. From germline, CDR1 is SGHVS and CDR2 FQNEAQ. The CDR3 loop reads CASSLARVSSDSYEQYF. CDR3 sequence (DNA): TGTGCCAGCAGCTTAGCGAGGGTCAGTTCAGACTCCTACGAGCAGTACTTC.

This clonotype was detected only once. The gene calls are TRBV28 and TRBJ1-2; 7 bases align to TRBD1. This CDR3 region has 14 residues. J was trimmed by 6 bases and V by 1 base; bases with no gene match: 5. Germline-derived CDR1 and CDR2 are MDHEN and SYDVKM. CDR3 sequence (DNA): TGTGCCAGCAGTTTATTCTTCGACAGGGATGGCTACACCTTC. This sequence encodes CASSLFFDRDGYTF.

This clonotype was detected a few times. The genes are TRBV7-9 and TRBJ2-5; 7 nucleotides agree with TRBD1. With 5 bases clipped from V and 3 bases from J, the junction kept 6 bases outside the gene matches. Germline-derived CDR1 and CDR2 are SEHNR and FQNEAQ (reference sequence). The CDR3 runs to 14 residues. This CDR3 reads CASSRQDRKETQYF. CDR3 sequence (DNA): TGTGCCAGCAGCCGCCAGGACAGGAAAGAGACCCAGTACTTC.

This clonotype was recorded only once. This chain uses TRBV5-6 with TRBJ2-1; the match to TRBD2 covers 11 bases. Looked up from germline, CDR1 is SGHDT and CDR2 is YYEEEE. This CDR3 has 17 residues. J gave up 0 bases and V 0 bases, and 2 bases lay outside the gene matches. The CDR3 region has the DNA TGTGCCAGCAGCTTGGTTAGCGGGGGGGCCTCCTACAATGAGCAGTTCTTC. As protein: CASSLVSGGASYNEQFF.

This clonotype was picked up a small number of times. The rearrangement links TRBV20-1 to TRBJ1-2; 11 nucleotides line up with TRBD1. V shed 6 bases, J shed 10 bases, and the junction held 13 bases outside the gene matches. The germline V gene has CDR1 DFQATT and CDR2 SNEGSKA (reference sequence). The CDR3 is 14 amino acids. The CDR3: CSANEAGTGGTYTF. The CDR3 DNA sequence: TGCAGTGCAAACGAGGCCGGGACAGGGGGAACCTACACCTTC.

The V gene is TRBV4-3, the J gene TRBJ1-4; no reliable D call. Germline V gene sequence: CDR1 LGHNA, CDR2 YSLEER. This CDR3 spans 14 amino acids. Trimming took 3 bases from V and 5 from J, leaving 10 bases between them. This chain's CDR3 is CASSQRALNEKLFF. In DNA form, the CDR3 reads TGCGCCAGCAGCCAGAGGGCGCTAAATGAAAAACTGTTTTTT.